Below, 25 T cell receptor beta chains from the same sample are listed, as sequenced in a study of neurological immune-mediated disorders. TCRdb passed the 5' RACE reads through MiXCR, listing each CDR3 protein once. Altogether about 90,000 distinct CDR3 sequences are present, about 13% being singletons, with the ten largest covering around 5%. Specified time point: longitudinal time-point 2. Specimen: PBMCs. These receptors came from a female donor with HTLV-1-associated myelopathy (HAM/TSP).

This clonotype was observed a few times. This sequence joins TRBV7-8 and TRBJ2-7; 11 bases are shared with TRBD1. Germline loops: CDR1 SGHVS, CDR2 FQNEAQ. The CDR3 contains 20 residues. Trimming cost V 4 bases and J 5 bases; bases outside gene matches: 22. CDR3 amino acids: CASSSKLRTGGPAGVHEQYF. The CDR3 bases are TGTGCCAGCAGCTCTAAGTTACGGACAGGGGGCCCTGCGGGAGTCCACGAGCAGTACTTC.

The sample holds many counts of this clonotype. The chain employs TRBV20-1 and TRBJ2-3; D not certain. CDR1 is DFQATT, CDR2 SNEGSKA, per germline (reference sequence). The CDR3 length is 11 residues. Trimming removed 0 bases from V and 9 bases from J, with 7 bases in between. This chain's CDR3 is CSARDYQTQYF. The DNA of the CDR3 is TGCAGTGCTAGAGATTACCAGACGCAGTATTTT.

This clonotype was counted many times. The chain links TRBV20-1 to TRBJ2-7; D gene unclear. Looked up from germline, CDR1 is DFQATT and CDR2 is SNEGSKA (reference sequence). V lost 3 bases to trimming and J lost 7 bases, with 13 bases between them. There are 12 residues in the CDR3. DNA for the CDR3: TGCAGTGCTAGGGTCGGGTGGTTGGAGCAGTACTTC. It codes for CSARVGWLEQYF.

This clonotype was counted ten times or more. This chain links TRBV6-1 with TRBJ1-3; 8 bases match TRBD1. Trimming at V came to 3 bases and at J to 4 bases, leaving 5 bases not matched to a gene. CDR3 length: 15 residues. The germline V gene encodes CDR1 MNHNS and CDR2 SASEGT. CDR3 protein: CASSDQDRDGNTIYF. The CDR3 bases are TGTGCCAGCAGTGACCAGGACAGGGACGGAAACACCATATATTTT.

This clonotype was found many times. This sequence joins TRBV4-1 and TRBJ2-7; 7 bases are a match to TRBD1. The V segment lost 2 bases and the J segment 6 bases; nucleotides outside the gene matches: 1. The CDR3 is 12 residues long. CDR1 and CDR2 from the germline V gene are MGHRA and YSYEKL. CDR3 coding DNA: TGCGCCAGCAGCCAAAACAGGGGCGAGCAGTACTTC. This codes for CASSQNRGEQYF.

This clonotype was seen repeatedly, ten times or more. The chain employs TRBV20-1 and TRBJ2-3, with TRBD1 as a possible D gene (6 bases). The V gene lost 5 bases and the J gene lost 1 base, with 10 bases spanning the gap. The germline gives CDR1 DFQATT, CDR2 SNEGSKA (reference sequence). CDR3 length: 13 residues. As DNA, the CDR3 is TGCAGTGCTTTACAGGGTGGCACAGATACGCAGTATTTT. Translation: CSALQGGTDTQYF.

The J gene is TRBJ2-1, the V gene TRBV7-7; D perhaps matches TRBD1 (6 bases). The V gene lost 5 bases and the J gene lost 2 bases, with 13 bases spanning the gap. CDR3 length: 15 residues. The germline V gene encodes CDR1 SSHAT and CDR2 FNYEAQ (reference sequence). The CDR3 DNA reads TGTGCCAGCAGCCCGAGGGACACCGCCTACAATGAGCAGTTCTTC. Translated: CASSPRDTAYNEQFF.

The table lists this clonotype with many counts. The gene calls are TRBV5-1 and TRBJ2-1, with 9 bases that match TRBD1. The germline gives CDR1 SGHRS, CDR2 YFSETQ. With 3 bases clipped from V and 5 bases from J, the junction kept 9 bases outside the gene matches. CDR3 size: 16 residues. CDR3 loop: CASSSGQGMGDNEQFF. In DNA form, the CDR3 reads TGCGCCAGCAGCTCGGGACAGGGAATGGGGGACAATGAGCAGTTCTTC.

This clonotype occurred many times. The chain links TRBV5-6 to TRBJ2-7, with TRBD1 matching 7 bases. V shed 2 bases and J 5 bases; nucleotides not matched to a gene: 7. The germline CDR1 and CDR2 sequences are SGHDT and YYEEEE. CDR3 length: 14 residues. The CDR3 sequence: CASSFRGNRDEQYF. In nucleotides, the CDR3 is TGTGCCAGCAGCTTCAGGGGGAATAGGGACGAGCAGTACTTC.

This clonotype was seen ten or more times. The chain carries TRBV7-9 and TRBJ2-6; maybe TRBD1 (5 bases). V was shortened by 5 bases and J by 0 bases, with 11 bases between the two germline ends. The CDR3 totals 16 residues. Germline-derived CDR1 and CDR2 are SEHNR and FQNEAQ (reference sequence). The CDR3 DNA follows: TGTGCCAGCAGCCTAGGGGATCGCTCTGGGGCCAACGTCCTGACTTTC. Translating gives CASSLGDRSGANVLTF.

Ten or more counts support this clonotype. V usage is TRBV10-3 and J usage is TRBJ1-4, with D hard to call. The V gene lost 5 bases and the J gene lost 3 bases, with 13 bases spanning the gap. The CDR3 runs to 15 residues. Germline CDR1 is ENHRY and CDR2 is SYGVKD. In DNA, the CDR3 is TGTGCCATCAGTCCCCAGGTCGGGGCTAATGAAAAACTGTTTTTT. Translated, it gives CAISPQVGANEKLFF.

This clonotype occurred many times. The V gene is TRBV20-1, the J gene TRBJ2-5; TRBD2 matches 13 bases. J lost 2 bases, V lost 7 bases, and 4 bases had no gene match. The germline gives CDR1 DFQATT, CDR2 SNEGSKA (reference sequence). The CDR3 length is 14 residues. Here the CDR3 reads CSGKLAGGQETQYF. CDR3 coding DNA: TGCAGTGGCAAACTAGCGGGGGGGCAAGAGACCCAGTACTTC.

The CDR3 loop reads CSASRERGGFTGELFF. In nucleotides, the CDR3 is TGCAGTGCTAGTCGCGAACGGGGGGGCTTCACCGGGGAGCTGTTTTTT. The rearrangement links TRBV20-1 to TRBJ2-2; TRBD2 matches 8 bases. The CDR3 runs to 16 residues. V lost 3 bases, J lost 4 bases, and 10 bases stayed unmatched. Germline values: CDR1 DFQATT, CDR2 SNEGSKA (reference sequence).

This clonotype occurred many times. The chain has TRBV10-2 and TRBJ2-3; D is unclear. The germline V and J ends were trimmed by 8 bases and 0 bases, with 12 bases remaining between them. In germline, CDR1 is WSHSY, CDR2 SAAADI. The CDR3 runs 14 residues. The CDR3 is CASRLAYSTDTQYF. The CDR3 DNA follows: TGCGCCAGCCGTCTTGCGTATAGCACAGATACGCAGTATTTT.

This clonotype has ten or more counts. The rearrangement links TRBV27 to TRBJ1-6, with D hard to call. Trimming cost V 3 bases and J 7 bases, with 13 bases left between them. Germline CDR1 reads MNHEY; CDR2 reads SMNVEV (reference sequence). The CDR3 spans 15 residues. CDR3 in DNA: TGTGCCAGCAGTTTGAATAGCAGGAGCAATTCACCCCTCCACTTT. It codes for CASSLNSRSNSPLHF.

The sample holds many counts of this clonotype. The gene calls are TRBV9 and TRBJ2-1; D unresolved. The CDR3 has 13 residues. V was clipped by 0 bases and J by 10 bases, with 11 bases between them. The germline CDR1 and CDR2 sequences are SGDLS and YYNGEE. CDR3 coding DNA: TGTGCCAGCAGCGTAGAGAATAGCCGGGAGCAGTTCTTC. Protein product: CASSVENSREQFF. Supplemented by reference TRBV9 and TRBJ2-1, the full variable domain reads DSGVTQTPKHLITATGQRVTLRCSPRSGDLSVYWYQQSLDQGLQFLIQYYNGEERAKGNILERFSAQQFPDLHSELNLSSLELGDSALYFCASSVENSREQFFGPGTRLTVL.

This clonotype was detected ten times or more. The genes are TRBV10-3 and TRBJ2-3, with D possibly TRBD2 on 7 matching bases. The CDR3 loop spans 16 amino acids. Germline CDR1 is ENHRY and CDR2 is SYGVKD. Deletions cut 2 bases from V and 4 bases from J, with 16 bases between. The CDR3 DNA sequence: TGTGCCATCAGTGAGCGGGGGGCGGGAGACGCAGATACGCAGTATTTT. Its translation is CAISERGAGDADTQYF.

This clonotype was seen many times. V usage is TRBV15 and J usage is TRBJ2-7; D uncertain. The CDR3 is made up of 16 amino acids. Germline assignment: CDR1 LNHNV and CDR2 YYDKDF (reference sequence). Trimming removed 4 bases from V and 1 base from J, with 17 bases in between. Here the CDR3 DNA reads TGTGCCACCAGCACCATCCAGATGGGCGCATCCTACGAGCAGTACTTC. This encodes CATSTIQMGASYEQYF.

This clonotype was detected many times. CDR3 in amino acids: CSASPLDWAEAFF. CDR3 bases: TGCAGTGCCTCCCCCCTAGACTGGGCTGAAGCTTTCTTT. The gene calls are TRBV20-1 and TRBJ1-1; D ambiguous. The CDR3 length is 13 residues. The V end was cut by 6 bases, the J end by 6 bases, with 17 bases between. The germline CDR1 and CDR2 sequences are DFQATT and SNEGSKA (reference sequence).

This clonotype was counted between two and nine times. The J gene is TRBJ2-5, the V gene TRBV7-2; no reliable D call. Germline CDR1 reads SGHTA; CDR2 reads FQGNSA. The V and J ends lost 0 bases and 5 bases respectively, with 19 bases between them. The CDR3 covers 17 residues. The CDR3 sequence: CASSLALGGGVRETQYF. The DNA for the CDR3 is TGTGCCAGCAGCTTAGCATTAGGTGGTGGGGTTCGGGAGACCCAGTACTTC.

This clonotype was detected ten times or more. CDR3 loop: CASSLGDRKQETQYF. CDR3 DNA sequence: TGTGCCAGCAGCTTAGGGGACAGAAAACAAGAGACCCAGTACTTC. This chain uses TRBV7-2 with TRBJ2-5, with TRBD1 matching over 7 bases. The length of the CDR3 is 15 residues. V lost 1 base to trimming and J lost 2 bases; unmatched junction nucleotides: 4. CDR1 and CDR2 from the germline V gene are SGHTA and FQGNSA. Complete variable domain (other parts from reference TRBV7-2 and TRBJ2-5): GAGVSQSPSNKVTEKGKDVELRCDPISGHTALYWYRQSLGQGLEFLIYFQGNSAPDKSGLPSDRFSAERTGGSVSTLTIQRTQQEDSAVYLCASSLGDRKQETQYFGPGTRLLVL.

This clonotype was observed many times. V gene TRBV10-3 combines with J gene TRBJ2-3; 10 bases map to TRBD2. The CDR3 has 16 amino acids. The V gene's germline CDR1 is ENHRY and CDR2 SYGVKD. The V and J ends lost 4 bases and 5 bases, in that order; junction bases with no gene match: 9. This CDR3 reads CAISAASGGLGDTQYF. In DNA, the CDR3 is TGTGCCATCAGTGCAGCTAGCGGGGGTCTCGGAGATACGCAGTATTTT.

This clonotype came up many times. This rearrangement joins TRBV24-1 to TRBJ2-7, with D unresolved. The V end was cut by 3 bases, the J end by 7 bases, with 12 bases between. The V gene's germline CDR1 is KGHDR and CDR2 SFDVKD. The CDR3 runs to 13 residues. The CDR3 here is CATSDPDRSEQYF. CDR3 sequence (DNA): TGTGCCACCAGTGATCCTGACCGTTCGGAGCAGTACTTC.

This clonotype came up many times. The chain combines TRBV28 with TRBJ2-7; 7 nucleotides align to TRBD1. The CDR3 contains 14 residues. Trimming cost V 6 bases and J 2 bases; bases outside gene matches: 7. Germline loops: CDR1 MDHEN, CDR2 SYDVKM. CDR3 amino acids: CASRYYRGPYEQYF. The CDR3 DNA sequence: TGTGCCAGCAGGTACTACAGGGGACCCTACGAGCAGTACTTC.

This clonotype was detected many times. The gene calls are TRBV5-1 and TRBJ2-7; the D gene could be TRBD1 or TRBD2 (6 bases each). Trimming left V 4 bases short and J 5 bases short, with 19 bases between. This CDR3 contains 15 residues. Germline values: CDR1 SGHRS, CDR2 YFSETQ. The CDR3 is CASSGQGWGADEQYF. DNA for the CDR3: TGCGCCAGCAGCGGGCAGGGTTGGGGGGCCGACGAGCAGTACTTC.